The clone carrying this T cell receptor (beta chain) has a handful of counts. No antigen is known for it. The CDR3 sequence is 13 residues long. Trimming removed 6 bases at V and 7 bases at J, with 10 bases between. Germline CDR1 SGHTA, CDR2 FQGNSA. Treatment in this sample: 19 received Ad26.COV2.S at low or high dose, single or two shots; roughly 5 received placebo; per-sample allocation not given. Day 63 after the first injection of vaccine or placebo was the sampling time. The protocol was immunoSEQ multiplex PCR, while the TCRdb copy is restricted to in-frame clones and leaves out a portion. The sample includes some 640,000 clones, approximately 88% of them seen just once. The sample originates from a study of Ad26.COV2.S vaccination and SARS-CoV-2 variants. General study results and limits: Greater spike-specific TCR breadth was seen in vaccine recipients than in placebo recipients. Marked by substantial breadth, spike-specific CD8+ and CD4+ T cell responses were reportedly seen after vaccination. There was a possibility that the TCR breadth and depth analyses underestimated total T cell responses.

Sequencing used peripheral blood, obtained in a trial of Ad26.COV2.S vaccine versus placebo. This receptor was obtained from a person aged 18 to 65 who received the Ad26.COV2.S COVID-19 vaccine or a placebo. The chain has TRBV7-2 and TRBJ1-6, with D possibly matching TRBD1 (5 bases). The CDR3 loop is CASRSGTNSPLHF. DNA of the CDR3: TGTGCCAGCAGGTCCGGGACCAATTCACCCCTCCACTTT.